This T cell receptor (beta chain) was sequenced for a study of blood T cells in healthy people across ages. Sample-barcoded 5' priming and a J-beta primer mix drove a second PCR of about 6 to 12 cycles. Template switching added a 12-random-nucleotide identifier to every cDNA molecule. TCRdb recomputed calls from the 5' RACE reads with MiXCR, one row per CDR3 protein. The sample has 1.5 million to 1.8 million distinct CDR3 sequences, roughly two fifths seen once. The CDR3 loop spans 19 amino acids. Trimming took 5 bases from V and 0 from J; bases not matched to a gene: 14. In germline, CDR1 is SGHAT, CDR2 FQNNGV.

The rearrangement uses TRBV11-2 and TRBJ2-1; 9 bases fit TRBD2. This sequence originates from a woman between 18 and 29 years old in good health. The sequenced material came from blood. This CDR3 reads CASSPAGTSPISSYNEQFF. The DNA for the CDR3 is TGTGCCAGCAGCCCTGCCGGGACTAGCCCAATTAGCTCCTACAATGAGCAGTTCTTC.